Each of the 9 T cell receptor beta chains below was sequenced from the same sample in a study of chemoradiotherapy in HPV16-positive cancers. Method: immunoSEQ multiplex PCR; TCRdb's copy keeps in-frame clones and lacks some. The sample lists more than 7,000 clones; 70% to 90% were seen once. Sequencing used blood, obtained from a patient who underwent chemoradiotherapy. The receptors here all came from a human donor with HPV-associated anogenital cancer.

This CDR3 is CASSLDVSSYEQYF. For the CDR3, the DNA is TGTGCCAGCAGCTTGGACGTGAGCTCCTACGAGCAGTACTTC. The rearrangement joins TRBV5-4 to TRBJ2-7, with D unclear. The CDR3 is made up of 14 amino acids. Trimming stripped 0 bases from V and 0 bases from J, with 7 bases between. Germline lookup yields CDR1 SGHNT and CDR2 YYREEE (reference sequence).

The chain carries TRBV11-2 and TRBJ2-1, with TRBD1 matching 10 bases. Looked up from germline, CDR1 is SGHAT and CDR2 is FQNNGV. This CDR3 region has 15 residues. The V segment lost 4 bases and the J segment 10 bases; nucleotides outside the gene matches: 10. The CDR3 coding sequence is TGTGCCAGCAGCTCTCTTGGGACAGGGGCCAGGGAGCAGTTCTTC. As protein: CASSSLGTGAREQFF. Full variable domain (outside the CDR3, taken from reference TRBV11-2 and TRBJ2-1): EAGVAQSPRYKIIEKRQSVAFWCNPISGHATLYWYQQILGQGPKLLIQFQNNGVVDDSQLPKDRFSAERLKGVDSTLKIQPAKLEDSAVYLCASSSLGTGAREQFFGPGTRLTVL.

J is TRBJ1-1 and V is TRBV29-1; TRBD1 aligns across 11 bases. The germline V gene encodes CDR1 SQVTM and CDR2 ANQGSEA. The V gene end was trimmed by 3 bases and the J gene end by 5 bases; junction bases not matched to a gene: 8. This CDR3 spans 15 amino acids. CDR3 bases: TGCAGCGTTGAGAGGACAGGGGGCGAGGGTACTGAAGCTTTCTTT. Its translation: CSVERTGGEGTEAFF.

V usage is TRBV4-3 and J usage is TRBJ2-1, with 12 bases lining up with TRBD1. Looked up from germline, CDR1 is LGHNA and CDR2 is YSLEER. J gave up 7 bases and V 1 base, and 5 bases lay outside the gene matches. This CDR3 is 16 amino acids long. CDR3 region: CASSQAPGQGANEQFF. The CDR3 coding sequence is TGCGCCAGCAGCCAAGCCCCGGGACAGGGGGCAAATGAGCAGTTCTTC.

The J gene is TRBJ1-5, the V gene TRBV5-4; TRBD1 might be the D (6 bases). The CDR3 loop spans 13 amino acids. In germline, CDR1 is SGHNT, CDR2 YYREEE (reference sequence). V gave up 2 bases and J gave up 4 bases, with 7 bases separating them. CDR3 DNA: TGTGCCAGCAGCTTTGGACAGAATCAGCCCCAGCATTTT. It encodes CASSFGQNQPQHF.

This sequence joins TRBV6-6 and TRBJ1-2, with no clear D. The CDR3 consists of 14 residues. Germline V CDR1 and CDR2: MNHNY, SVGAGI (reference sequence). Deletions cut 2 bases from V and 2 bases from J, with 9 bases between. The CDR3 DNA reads TGTGCCAGCAGTTACAAAGCTGAAAACTATGGCTACACCTTC. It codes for CASSYKAENYGYTF.

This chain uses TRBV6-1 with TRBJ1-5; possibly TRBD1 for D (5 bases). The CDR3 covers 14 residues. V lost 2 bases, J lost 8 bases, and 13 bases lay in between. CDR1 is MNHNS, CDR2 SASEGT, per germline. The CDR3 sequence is CASSEQRGREPQHF. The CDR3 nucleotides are TGTGCCAGCAGTGAACAAAGGGGACGGGAGCCCCAGCATTTT.

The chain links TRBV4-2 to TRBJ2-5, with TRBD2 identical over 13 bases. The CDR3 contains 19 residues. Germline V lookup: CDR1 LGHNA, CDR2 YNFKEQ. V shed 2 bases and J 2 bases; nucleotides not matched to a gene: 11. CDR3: CASSQRGTSGGAFQETQYF. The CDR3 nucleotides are TGTGCCAGCAGCCAACGAGGAACTAGCGGGGGGGCTTTTCAAGAGACCCAGTACTTC.

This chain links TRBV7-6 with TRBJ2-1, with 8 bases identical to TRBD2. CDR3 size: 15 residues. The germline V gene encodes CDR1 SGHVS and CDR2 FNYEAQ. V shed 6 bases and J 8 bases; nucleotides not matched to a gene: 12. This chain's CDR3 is CASSENKRGLDEQFF. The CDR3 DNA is TGTGCCAGCAGTGAAAACAAGCGGGGGCTCGATGAGCAGTTCTTC.